A selection of T cell receptor beta chains follows, all from one sample in a study of blood T cell repertoires in COVID-19. Generated by immunoSEQ multiplex PCR, the TCRdb table keeps only in-frame clones and is missing some. Found here are some 87,000 clones, approximately 82% of them singletons; the top ten hold less than 40%. Sequenced input: peripheral blood. The source of these receptors is a man older than 75 with active or convalescent COVID-19. The CDR3 runs from the conserved cysteine through the conserved F or W. A D gene is named only where the DNA matches it firmly. Not all rows give a size; the values are once, few, many and, for expanded clones, a class.

size: .; V: TRBV5-1; J: TRBJ1-4; D: .; DNA: TGCGCCAGCAGCTCAGGGGACATGCGGGAAAAACTGTTTTTT; CDR3: CASSSGDMREKLFF
size: .; V: TRBV7-8; J: TRBJ2-5; D: .; DNA: TGTGCCAGCAGCTGGAGCGGTGAGACCCAGTACTTC; CDR3: CASSWSGETQYF
size: .; V: TRBV27; J: TRBJ2-2; D: TRBD1; DNA: TGTGCCAGCCACCTTTTGGGGACAGGGGGGACCGGGGAGCTGTTTTTT; CDR3: CASHLLGTGGTGELFF
size: .; V: TRBV11-2; J: TRBJ2-5; D: TRBD1; DNA: TGTGCCAGCAGCCCCCCCCCGGGACAGGGGGCATCAGAGACCCAGTACTTC; CDR3: CASSPPPGQGASETQYF
size: .; V: TRBV5-8; J: TRBJ2-7; D: TRBD2; DNA: TGTGCCAGCAGCCCACGGGGGGGGCGCGAGCAGTACTTC; CDR3: CASSPRGGREQYF
size: .; V: TRBV7-3; J: TRBJ1-2; D: TRBD1; DNA: TGTGCCAGCAGCTTACTCGGGACAGGGGAAGTGGATGGCTACACCTTC; CDR3: CASSLLGTGEVDGYTF
size: few; V: TRBV6-2/TRBV6-3; J: TRBJ1-2; D: .; DNA: TGTGCCAGCAGTCAAGGACAGAACCTTAACTATGGCTACACCTTC; CDR3: CASSQGQNLNYGYTF
size: .; V: TRBV6-2/TRBV6-3; J: TRBJ2-1; D: .; DNA: TGTGCCAGCAGTTATGGGCACCAGAGCTCCTACAATGAGCAGTTCTTC; CDR3: CASSYGHQSSYNEQFF
size: few; V: TRBV2; J: TRBJ1-5; D: .; DNA: TGTGCCAGCAGTGTCTTCCGGGGCAATCAGCCCCAGCATTTT; CDR3: CASSVFRGNQPQHF
size: .; V: TRBV10-2; J: TRBJ2-1; D: TRBD2; DNA: TGCGCCACCCGTAGCGGGGGTGACTACAATGAGCAGTTCTTC; CDR3: CATRSGGDYNEQFF
size: once; V: TRBV10-3; J: TRBJ1-1; D: .; DNA: TGTGCCATCAGTGAGTCGATCAGGGCCACTGAAGCTTTCTTT; CDR3: CAISESIRATEAFF